This T cell receptor beta chain was documented in a study of blood T cell repertoires in COVID-19. How the authors handled the data: Reference gene primer amplification gave estimated nucleated cell counts. The method was immunoSEQ multiplex PCR; TCRdb's version includes in-frame clones alone and lacks a portion of them. The DNA was the basis for D and trimming; V, J and clone size are from that table. This table has around 57,000 clones, 80% to 90% appearing once. Germline CDR1 and CDR2: SNHLY and FYNNEI. V dropped 3 bases and J dropped 1; count of bases not matched to a gene: 1. The CDR3 consists of 16 residues.

The chain joins TRBV2 to TRBJ2-3, with 13 bases lining up with TRBD2. The sample taken for sequencing was peripheral blood. This clonotype was obtained from a human donor with active COVID-19. The donor label of this sample is uncertain. CDR3 in amino acids: CASSDGTSGGTDTQYF. CDR3 coding DNA: TGTGCCAGCAGTGACGGGACTAGCGGGGGCACAGATACGCAGTATTTT.